This T cell receptor (beta chain) is from a study of T-cell reconstitution after alpha-beta-depleted transplantation in children listed by TCRdb under 2016. About the investigation overall: Using TCR repertoire profiling, the study followed T-cell immune reconstitution in a quantitative way in children after TCRalphabeta/CD19-depleted allogeneic hematopoietic cell transplantation. Study-level results and caveats: About two months after transplant, the apparently early recovery of alphabetaT-cell counts reportedly depended on just several hundred clones that had expanded rapidly and came from non-depleted graft cells. The high TCRbeta diversity at day 60 in some patients was ascribed to recipient T cells and intrathymic progenitors that had survived conditioning. Over subsequent months, a decline in hyperexpanded clone frequencies was noted, and after one year, T-cell counts and TCRbeta diversity were mostly ascribed to newly produced T cells.

V gives up 11 bases and J gives up 8 bases, and the segment between their germline ends measures 16 bases. CDR1 and CDR2 were assigned from the germline V gene (reference sequence) as LNHDA and SQIVND. Reading from cysteine to phenylalanine, the CDR3 counts 12 amino acids. The retained sequence is limited to the CDR3, 36 bases, with the frame set at the first base. Libraries were constructed by PCR. These reads were obtained on an Illumina HiSeq 2500. Molecular barcoding was employed in the preparation of TCR libraries, with unique molecular identifiers being used to normalize TCRbeta repertoire quantification. Starting from the raw public reads, TCRdb applied fastp trimming at Q25, assembled clones with MiXCR and retained in-frame beta chains. Each entry is one CDR3 protein sequence, shown with its most common DNA and genes. The sample table records a few hundred thousand distinct CDR3 sequences; roughly 11% of these occur just once. The leading ten clones occupy under 30% of the sample.

The sample's treatment or condition label is to be understood as: allogeneic hematopoietic cell transplantation with graft depleted of TCRalphabeta T cells and CD19 B cells. The children who served as transplant recipients had been given grafts of TCRalphabeta/CD19-depleted allogeneic hematopoietic cells. This clonotype showed up many times. Its antigen is unknown. Base qualities are not provided; no much larger clone lies one nucleotide away. Source: PBMCs, taken before TCRalphabeta/CD19-depleted stem cell transplant. This sequence was found in a child in the first two years of life with acute myeloid leukemia, due to receive a stem cell transplant. The chain uses TRBV19 and TRBJ1-5; the D region possibly corresponds to TRBD1 (5 bases align). The CDR3 protein: CASRGSLEPQHF. The nucleotides are TGTGCCTCCCGGGGCTCCTTGGAGCCCCAGCATTTT.